Shown below are 3 T cell receptor beta chains from a single sample sequenced in a study of monozygotic twins with inflammatory bowel disease. Each CDR3 protein gets one entry in TCRdb, which reprocessed the 5' RACE reads and gives no DNA. The sample totals around 380,000 distinct CDR3 sequences. Specimen: blood. The receptors derive from a human donor with ulcerative colitis or Crohn's disease, or a healthy co-twin of an affected twin (not recorded which).

The chain recombines TRBV5-6 with TRBJ2-1. The CDR3 runs 16 residues. Germline CDR1 reads SGHDT; CDR2 reads YYEEEE. CDR3 loop: CASSLGGYQPFNEQFF.

CDR3: CASTGRTSYNEQFF. The chain recombines TRBV6-2 or TRBV6-3 with TRBJ2-1; TCRdb's D call, TRBD2, is unchecked because there is no DNA. Germline assignment: CDR1 MNHEY and CDR2 SVGEGT. The length of the CDR3 is 14 residues.

The chain carries TRBV6-5 and TRBJ1-1; TCRdb's D gene call, TRBD1, goes unchecked for lack of DNA. This CDR3 comprises 15 residues. The germline V gene encodes CDR1 MNHEY and CDR2 SVGAGI. The CDR3: CASSYSRQGDTEAFF.